The table lists the clone carrying this T cell receptor beta chain with a few counts. Its antigen is unidentified. Germline V gene lookup returns CDR1 MNHNS and CDR2 SASEGT. The CDR3 contains 14 residues. V was pared by 3 bases and J by 2 bases, with 4 bases of the junction left unmatched. It was via CD45RO/CCR7/CD25/CD127/CD95/CD27 that CD4+ naive, central memory, regulatory and stem cell-like memory cells were sorted. This sample is part of a study of beta chain features in type 1 diabetes. Study-level results: A greater similarity of naive, central memory and Treg TCRB repertoires was seen among patients than among healthy donors. Across all four CD4+ subsets, people with type 1 diabetes showed modestly shorter TCRB CDR3s.

All of the isolated RNA was reverse transcribed, so expressed TCRB transcripts were sequenced. Millions of reads was the average for naive, central memory and regulatory T cell samples. Profiling relied on immunoSEQ multiplex PCR, and the TCRdb table lists in-frame clones only, not all of them. In the table there are more than 300,000 clones, more than 13% of which are singletons. The specimen sequenced was naive CD4+ T cells from blood. The receptor's source is a woman under 30 in good health. The gene calls are TRBV6-1 and TRBJ2-7; TRBD1 matches 7 bases. The CDR3 bases are TGTGCCAGCAGTGACCACAGGGGAACCTACGAGCAGTACTTC. It encodes CASSDHRGTYEQYF.